This T cell receptor beta chain emerged from a study of blood T cells in healthy people across ages. This clonotype was recorded once. What it binds is not known. Study-wide results and limits: It was found that TCR beta diversity correlated strongly with the percentage of naive T cells.

Alongside a J-beta primer mix, a sample-barcoded 5' primer served in a second PCR lasting 7 to 11 cycles. TCRdb independently ran MiXCR on the 5' RACE reads; one entry per CDR3 protein. Counted here are approximately 1.5 million distinct CDR3 sequences, under 55% occurring once; the ten biggest clones make up more than 4%. Deletions cut 0 bases from V and 4 bases from J, with 9 bases between. The CDR3 covers 14 residues. CDR1 is MGHDK, CDR2 SYGVNS, per germline. This chain uses TRBV25-1 with TRBJ1-2; D call uncertain. Sequencing used blood. This sequence originates from a woman in her late teens or twenties in good health. In DNA, the CDR3 is TGTGCCAGCAGTGAATATAGGAAGTCCTATGGCTACACCTTC. It translates to CASSEYRKSYGYTF.